This T cell receptor (beta chain) was obtained from a study of T cells in Graves' hyperthyroidism and ophthalmopathy. This clonotype has just a few counts. Amplification of TCR beta CDR3 regions used RNA as the template. With the HTBI primer set, the TCR CDR3 went through a first round of RT-PCR. Via MiXCR, TCRdb re-called the multiplex PCR reads, giving one row per CDR3 protein. The sample has hundreds of thousands of distinct CDR3 sequences; around 38% are singletons. The CDR3 is 14 amino acids. Germline CDR1 reads ENHRY; CDR2 reads SYGVKD. Trimming took 0 bases from V and 3 from J, leaving 8 bases between them.

This clonotype originated in a man aged 18 to 29 with Graves' hyperthyroidism. The genes are TRBV10-3 and TRBJ1-2; D is perhaps TRBD1 (5 bases). The sequenced material came from blood. CDR3 in amino acids: CAISESGGDYGYTF. CDR3 DNA sequence: TGTGCCATCAGTGAGTCTGGAGGGGACTATGGCTACACCTTC.